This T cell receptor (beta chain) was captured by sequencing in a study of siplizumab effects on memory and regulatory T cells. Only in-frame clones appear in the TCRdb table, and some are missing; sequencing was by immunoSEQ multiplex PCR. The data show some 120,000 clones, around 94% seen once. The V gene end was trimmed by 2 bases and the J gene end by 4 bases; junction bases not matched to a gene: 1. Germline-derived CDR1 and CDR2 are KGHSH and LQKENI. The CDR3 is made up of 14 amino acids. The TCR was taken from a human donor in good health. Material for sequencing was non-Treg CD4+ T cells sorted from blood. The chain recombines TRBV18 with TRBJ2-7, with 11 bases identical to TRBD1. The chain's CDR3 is CASSPGTGGYEQYF. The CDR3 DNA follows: TGTGCCAGCTCACCAGGGACAGGGGGGTACGAGCAGTACTTC.